Sequencing of this TCR beta chain was carried out in a study of identifying expanded T cells in peripheral blood. The study, taken as a whole, reports: Variance in clone template counts between approximately two-week samples significantly increased with total template count across all healthy donors. Differentially abundant clones: about 1.2 between replicates, about 15 at roughly 13 days, around 20 at four.

The length of the CDR3 is 13 residues. CDR1 SNHLY and CDR2 FYNNEI come from the germline V gene. The J segment lost 10 bases and the V segment lost 8 bases, leaving 7 bases of the junction unmatched. No infections or other immune events were documented during collection. For this clone: The antigen is undetermined.

The method was immunoSEQ multiplex PCR; TCRdb's version includes in-frame clones alone and lacks a portion of them. Here the sample spans approximately 85,000 clones, more than 70% being singletons. Sequences were obtained from blood. This chain joins TRBV2 and TRBJ1-6, with 8 bases that match TRBD1. The sequence was collected from a person aged 18 to 75 in good health. The CDR3 spells CASEGQVTSPLHF. The DNA for the CDR3 is TGTGCCAGCGAGGGACAGGTCACCTCACCCCTCCACTTT.